The source of this TCR beta chain is a study of blood T cells in healthy people across ages. V was pared by 6 bases and J by 5 bases, with 7 bases of the junction left unmatched. The CDR3 has 13 amino acids. Germline loops: CDR1 SQVTM, CDR2 ANQGSEA. A J-beta primer mix and a sample-barcoded 5' primer were used in a second PCR of roughly 6 to 11 cycles. From the 5' RACE reads, TCRdb called clonotypes with MiXCR, one entry per CDR3 protein. The table has 1.8 million or so distinct CDR3 sequences, about 39% seen once. The chain uses TRBV29-1 and TRBJ2-5, with 9 nucleotides matching TRBD2. Sequences were obtained from blood. This TCR was recovered from a human donor in good health. The CDR3 protein is CSVRASGAETQYF. CDR3 sequence (DNA): TGCAGCGTCCGGGCTAGCGGGGCTGAGACCCAGTACTTC.